The text below deals with one TCR beta chain. Its antigen is as yet unknown. The sample comes from a study of cytomegalovirus exposure and HLA in healthy donors. Points from the study as a whole: TCR beta sequences reportedly predicted the HLA-A and HLA-B alleles of most subjects accurately. An analysis was carried out at a later point. It showed that HLA-associated TCR beta chains were more clonally expanded than equally common non-associated chains. Some V segments, including TRBV6-2 and TRBV6-3, were excluded as indistinguishable.

The CDR3 spans 17 residues. Germline V CDR1 and CDR2: SGHVS, FNYEAQ. V was pared by 3 bases and J by 2 bases, with 7 bases of the junction left unmatched. Vbeta (60) and Jbeta (13) primers were used in the PCR. Per the study methods: Some 10 million of 75 million to 85 million unique TCR beta chains were shared, per a later count. Profiling relied on immunoSEQ multiplex PCR, and the TCRdb table lists in-frame clones only, not all of them. V and J calls and clone size are copied from that table; D and trimming were computed from the DNA. The data show over 150,000 clones, 70% to 85% seen once. Sequences were obtained from PBMCs. The rearrangement links TRBV7-6 to TRBJ2-3, with TRBD2 identical over 11 bases. The sequence was obtained from a woman between 55 and 75 years old in good health and CMV-seropositive. This CDR3 is CASSFGLAGSTTDTQYF. Here the CDR3 DNA reads TGTGCCAGCAGCTTCGGACTAGCGGGTTCTACCACAGATACGCAGTATTTT. Full variable domain (outside the CDR3, taken from reference TRBV7-6 and TRBJ2-3): GAGVSQSPRYKVTKRGQDVALRCDPISGHVSLYWYRQALGQGPEFLTYFNYEAQQDKSGLPNDRFSAERPEGSISTLTIQRTEQRDSAMYRCASSFGLAGSTTDTQYFGPGTRLTVL.